Each of the 30 T cell receptor beta chains below was sequenced from the same sample in a study of CD8 T cells in Susac syndrome. RNA totalling about 0.5 to 1 ug underwent reverse transcription with random hexamers. A single record per CDR3 protein comes from TCRdb applying MiXCR to the immunoSEQ multiplex PCR reads. This sample has about 210,000 distinct CDR3 sequences, with around 96% found just once. Sequencing was done on a sample of CD4+ T cells from PBMCs. These receptors all stem from a human donor with multiple sclerosis.

The V and J genes are TRBV20-1 and TRBJ1-5; D call uncertain. V was clipped by 3 bases and J by 0 bases, with 15 bases between them. Per the germline V gene, CDR1 is DFQATT and CDR2 is SNEGSKA (reference sequence). The CDR3 contains 16 residues. The CDR3 sequence: CSASPPPGNSNQPQHF. Here the CDR3 DNA reads TGCAGTGCTAGTCCCCCCCCGGGTAATAGCAATCAGCCCCAGCATTTT.

The chain recombines TRBV24-1 with TRBJ2-3; TRBD2 agrees at 7 bases. The CDR3 consists of 16 residues. Per germline, CDR1 KGHDR and CDR2 SFDVKD. Trimming took 4 bases from V and 3 from J; bases not matched to a gene: 9. The CDR3 here is CATSDNRDGGTDTQYF. The CDR3 DNA reads TGTGCCACCAGTGACAATCGGGACGGGGGGACAGATACGCAGTATTTT.

The chain links TRBV3-1 to TRBJ1-5; D unresolved. Germline V gene data show CDR1 as LGHDT and CDR2 as YNNKEL (reference sequence). The CDR3 runs to 14 residues. Trimming pared 1 base from V and 3 bases from J, leaving 7 bases between. CDR3 DNA: TGTGCCAGCAGCCAAGTTCACGACAATCAGCCCCAGCATTTT. This codes for CASSQVHDNQPQHF. The full variable domain, rest sourced from reference TRBV3-1 and TRBJ1-5, is DTAVSQTPKYLVTQMGNDKSIKCEQNLGHDTMYWYKQDSKKFLKIMFSYNNKELIINETVPNRFSPKSPDKAHLNLHINSLELGDSAVYFCASSQVHDNQPQHFGDGTRLSIL.

The rearrangement links TRBV5-4 to TRBJ2-6; D is undetermined. From germline, CDR1 is SGHNT and CDR2 YYREEE (reference sequence). The CDR3 spans 14 residues. Trimming took off 3 bases at V and 1 base at J, with 5 bases between the two ends. CDR3 DNA sequence: TGTGCCAGCAGCTCCGAATCTGGGGCCAACGTCCTGACTTTC. Translating gives CASSSESGANVLTF.

The chain employs TRBV4-1 and TRBJ2-7; unclear D gene. In germline, CDR1 is MGHRA, CDR2 YSYEKL. The V end was cut by 3 bases, the J end by 5 bases, with 14 bases between. The CDR3 covers 14 residues. The CDR3 loop reads CASSQPLRNHEQYF. CDR3 DNA sequence: TGCGCCAGCAGCCAGCCGCTCCGGAACCACGAGCAGTACTTC.

In this sample, this clonotype turned up once. This rearrangement joins TRBV30 to TRBJ2-7; possible D gene TRBD1, 6 bases. In germline, CDR1 is GTSNPN, CDR2 SVGIG (reference sequence). The CDR3 loop spans 15 amino acids. The ends were cut back, 4 bases at V and 0 bases at J, with 16 bases in the middle. DNA for the CDR3: TGTGCCTGGACTCCGTTCGGGACAAGCTCCTACGAGCAGTACTTC. The encoded protein is CAWTPFGTSSYEQYF. Variable domain in full (rest from reference TRBV30 and TRBJ2-7): SQTIHQWPATLVQPVGSPLSLECTVEGTSNPNLYWYRQAAGRGLQLLFYSVGIGQISSEVPQNLSASRPQDRQFILSSKKLLLSDSGFYLCAWTPFGTSSYEQYFGPGTRLTVT.

The chain employs TRBV7-9 and TRBJ2-7; D assignment may be TRBD1 or TRBD2 (5 bases each). V was pared by 2 bases and J by 4 bases, with 12 bases between. This CDR3 spans 14 amino acids. Germline V gene lookup returns CDR1 SEHNR and CDR2 FQNEAQ (reference sequence). Here the CDR3 reads CASSLTRDRYEQYF. The CDR3 DNA reads TGTGCCAGCAGCTTAACTAGGGACCGTTACGAGCAGTACTTC.

This clonotype was recorded only once. The chain joins TRBV11-2 to TRBJ1-2; 9 nucleotides agree with TRBD1. This CDR3 comprises 14 residues. Per the germline V gene, CDR1 is SGHAT and CDR2 is FQNNGV. V lost 2 bases, J lost 5 bases, and 3 bases stayed unmatched. As DNA, the CDR3 is TGTGCCAGCAGCTTAACCGGACAGGGGTATGGCTACACCTTC. It codes for CASSLTGQGYGYTF.

The chain carries TRBV14 and TRBJ1-1; a possible D gene is TRBD1 (5 bases). The length of the CDR3 is 18 residues. With 1 base removed from V and 0 bases from J, the gap between germline ends came to 18 bases. Germline CDR1 is SGHDN and CDR2 is FVKESK. The CDR3, as DNA: TGTGCCAGCAGCCAAGGGTTTTCGGCAGGGTCAATGAACACTGAAGCTTTCTTT. This sequence encodes CASSQGFSAGSMNTEAFF.

V usage is TRBV6-6 and J usage is TRBJ1-2; D is perhaps TRBD1 (5 bases). CDR1 and CDR2 from the germline V gene are MNHNY and SVGAGI (reference sequence). This CDR3 has 14 residues. Trimming pared 4 bases from V and 7 bases from J, leaving 16 bases between. The CDR3 DNA reads TGTGCCAGCAGTTCCTCCGGGGCTGGTAGTGGCTACACCTTC. It is translated as CASSSSGAGSGYTF.

The chain employs TRBV9 and TRBJ1-2; D remains ambiguous. The CDR3 loop spans 14 amino acids. V was clipped by 4 bases and J by 6 bases, with 16 bases between them. Germline V gene data show CDR1 as SGDLS and CDR2 as YYNGEE. CDR3 region: CASSTGSGPDGYTF. DNA for the CDR3: TGTGCCAGCAGCACCGGGTCCGGGCCTGATGGCTACACCTTC.

In its sample, this clonotype was seen once. The chain is built from TRBV20-1 and TRBJ1-5; 7 nucleotides agree with TRBD1. Germline CDR1 and CDR2: DFQATT and SNEGSKA (reference sequence). The V and J ends lost 5 bases and 0 bases, in that order; junction bases with no gene match: 1. The CDR3 has 13 amino acids. CDR3 loop: CSAGTVSNQPQHF. In DNA, the CDR3 is TGCAGTGCTGGGACAGTTAGCAATCAGCCCCAGCATTTT.

This clonotype occurred once. The gene calls are TRBV30 and TRBJ2-3; D remains unclear. Trimming removed 0 bases from V and 0 bases from J, with 4 bases in between. The CDR3 runs 13 residues. Germline V gives CDR1 GTSNPN, CDR2 SVGIG (reference sequence). The DNA for the CDR3 is TGTGCCTGGAGTGTCAGAAGCACAGATACGCAGTATTTT. It specifies CAWSVRSTDTQYF.

The chain has TRBV9 and TRBJ2-5; 10 nucleotides align to TRBD2. V dropped 0 bases and J dropped 3; count of bases not matched to a gene: 8. Germline loops: CDR1 SGDLS, CDR2 YYNGEE. This CDR3 contains 17 residues. The DNA for the CDR3 is TGTGCCAGCAGCGTAGACGCGAGCGGGGGGGTGAAAGAGACCCAGTACTTC. The encoded protein is CASSVDASGGVKETQYF.

The chain joins TRBV20-1 to TRBJ1-2; the D is unclear. CDR3 length: 11 residues. Germline V CDR1 and CDR2: DFQATT, SNEGSKA (reference sequence). Trimming shortened V by 2 bases and J by 5 bases, and 6 bases separated the two germline ends. The CDR3 is CSARFGYGYTF. In DNA, the CDR3 is TGCAGTGCTAGATTTGGGTATGGCTACACCTTC.

V is TRBV2 and J is TRBJ1-4, with D unclear. The CDR3 consists of 13 residues. Germline loops: CDR1 SNHLY, CDR2 FYNNEI. The V and J ends lost 6 bases and 4 bases respectively, with 9 bases between them. The CDR3 region has the DNA TGTGCCAGCAGCCGAAACGTTAATGAAAAACTGTTTTTT. Translation gives CASSRNVNEKLFF.

The chain carries TRBV3-1 and TRBJ2-1; D gene unclear. There are 14 residues in the CDR3. CDR1 and CDR2 (germline): LGHDT, YNNKEL (reference sequence). V shed 0 bases and J shed 6 bases, with 9 bases lying between them. CDR3 DNA sequence: TGTGCCAGCAGCCAAGATGGGCCTGGCAATGAGCAGTTCTTC. It encodes CASSQDGPGNEQFF.

The chain links TRBV3-1 to TRBJ1-2; possibly TRBD1 for D (5 bases). Germline lookup yields CDR1 LGHDT and CDR2 YNNKEL (reference sequence). Trimming took 4 bases from V and 8 from J, leaving 26 bases between them. The CDR3 totals 17 residues. CDR3 bases: TGTGCCAGCAGCCGAAGCCCCCGGGGTGTCAGGGACCGGGGCTACACCTTC. Translating gives CASSRSPRGVRDRGYTF.

J is TRBJ2-7 and V is TRBV3-1, with unresolved D. The V end lost 6 bases, the J end lost 4 bases, and 16 bases lay between the germline ends. The CDR3 sequence is 14 residues long. Looked up from germline, CDR1 is LGHDT and CDR2 is YNNKEL (reference sequence). The CDR3 DNA reads as TGTGCCAGCAGTCCACGGGCCGGACCGTACGAGCAGTACTTC. The encoded protein is CASSPRAGPYEQYF.

This chain uses TRBV5-1 with TRBJ2-7; TRBD2 might be the D (5 bases). Trimming removed 3 bases at V and 0 bases at J, with 10 bases between. The CDR3 is 14 amino acids. Germline assignment: CDR1 SGHRS and CDR2 YFSETQ. In DNA, the CDR3 is TGCGCCAGCAGCTCGGACTTGAGCTCCTACGAGCAGTACTTC. This gives the protein CASSSDLSSYEQYF.

This clonotype was observed once. The chain employs TRBV20-1 and TRBJ2-3, with TRBD2 identical over 9 bases. Trimming removed 1 base from V and 4 bases from J; junction bases left unmatched: 9. This CDR3 spans 16 amino acids. The germline CDR1 and CDR2 sequences are DFQATT and SNEGSKA (reference sequence). The CDR3 bases are TGCAGTGCTAGAGTCTCTGCGGGAGGGCAGCCAGATACGCAGTATTTT. The encoded protein is CSARVSAGGQPDTQYF.

This clonotype showed up just once. V usage is TRBV28 and J usage is TRBJ2-5; 11 bases are shared with TRBD2. Germline V gene data show CDR1 as MDHEN and CDR2 as SYDVKM. CDR3 length: 16 amino acids. J gave up 3 bases and V 6 bases, and 9 bases lay outside the gene matches. CDR3 loop: CASSPGLAVAEETQYF. The CDR3 DNA is TGTGCCAGCAGCCCGGGACTAGCGGTAGCTGAAGAGACCCAGTACTTC.

This clonotype was picked up one time. The genes are TRBV3-1 and TRBJ2-5; D is undetermined. CDR3 length: 13 residues. Between the trimmed V and J ends, which lost 4 bases and 2 bases, there was a span of 8 bases. The germline gives CDR1 LGHDT, CDR2 YNNKEL (reference sequence). CDR3 DNA: TGTGCCAGCAGCCTCCAAGGACAAGAGACCCAGTACTTC. This gives the protein CASSLQGQETQYF.

This clonotype was detected a few times. The chain joins TRBV5-4 to TRBJ2-6; 10 positions agree with TRBD1. The CDR3 sequence is 17 residues long. The trim removed 0 bases at V and 3 bases at J, leaving 3 bases unmatched. Germline assignment: CDR1 SGHNT and CDR2 YYREEE (reference sequence). CDR3 nucleotides: TGTGCCAGCAGCTTGGGACAGGGGGCATATGGGGCCAACGTCCTGACTTTC. As protein: CASSLGQGAYGANVLTF.

This chain links TRBV29-1 with TRBJ2-7; TRBD1 matches at 10 bases. Germline V lookup: CDR1 SQVTM, CDR2 ANQGSEA. The CDR3 runs 14 residues. J gave up 3 bases and V 6 bases, and 8 bases lay outside the gene matches. CDR3 nucleotide sequence: TGCAGCGTCTACCCCCGGGACAGGGGCTACGAGCAGTACTTC. Its protein is CSVYPRDRGYEQYF.

The chain links TRBV6-1 to TRBJ2-2, with D maybe TRBD2 (6 bases). Germline V CDR1 and CDR2: MNHNS, SASEGT. Trimming pared 2 bases from V and 3 bases from J, leaving 13 bases between. The CDR3 runs to 16 residues. DNA for the CDR3: TGTGCCAGCAGTGAAAACCTAGCGTTGCACACCGGGGAGCTGTTTTTT. Translated, it gives CASSENLALHTGELFF.

V and J are TRBV5-1 and TRBJ2-3, with no clear D. Per the germline V gene, CDR1 is SGHRS and CDR2 is YFSETQ. The V end was cut by 3 bases, the J end by 2 bases, with 7 bases between. The CDR3 runs to 13 residues. The CDR3 region has the DNA TGCGCCAGCAGCTCGTTGATCACAGATACGCAGTATTTT. Amino acid sequence: CASSSLITDTQYF.

The V gene is TRBV9, the J gene TRBJ2-7, with a tentative D call TRBD1 (6 bases). CDR1 and CDR2 (germline): SGDLS, YYNGEE. CDR3 length equals 14 residues. V lost 0 bases, J lost 2 bases, and 9 bases lay in between. The DNA of the CDR3 is TGTGCCAGCAGCGTAGCAGGGGCCCCCTACGAGCAGTACTTC. Encoded protein: CASSVAGAPYEQYF. Together with reference TRBV9 and TRBJ2-7, the CDR3 gives the full variable domain: DSGVTQTPKHLITATGQRVTLRCSPRSGDLSVYWYQQSLDQGLQFLIQYYNGEERAKGNILERFSAQQFPDLHSELNLSSLELGDSALYFCASSVAGAPYEQYFGPGTRLTVT.

This clonotype was seen a handful of times. The rearrangement joins TRBV6-5 to TRBJ2-5; either TRBD1 or TRBD2 may supply D (5 bases each). This CDR3 region has 13 residues. Germline loops: CDR1 MNHEY, CDR2 SVGAGI. Trimming left V 8 bases short and J 2 bases short, with 12 bases between. The CDR3 nucleotides read TGTGCCAGCCGGGACCGTCCGCAAGAGACCCAGTACTTC. Translated, it gives CASRDRPQETQYF.

The chain employs TRBV24-1 and TRBJ2-1; no clear D gene. The CDR3 is made up of 14 amino acids. Trimming removed 2 bases at V and 12 bases at J, with 16 bases between. Looked up from germline, CDR1 is KGHDR and CDR2 is SFDVKD. CDR3 in amino acids: CATSDWGSYTGQFF. CDR3 coding DNA: TGTGCCACCAGTGATTGGGGTTCCTATACCGGGCAGTTCTTC.